These T cell receptor beta chains were read from a single sample in a study of PD-L1 blockade in urothelial cancer. The data were produced by immunoSEQ multiplex PCR, yet TCRdb's version contains in-frame clones alone and is incomplete. The sample holds about 80,000 clones, around four fifths seen once. The specimen comprised PBMCs, sampled around atezolizumab (anti-PD-L1) treatment. Receptors were obtained from a man aged 35 to 55 with urothelial cancer. Each CDR3 is given with its conserved first and last residue. The order of the fields is CDR3 length, V gene, D gene, clone size, J gene, CDR3 DNA, CDR3 protein. D genes are given only for firm matches. Part of the rows lack a size; the others show once, few, many or a class for expanded clones.

CDR3 length: 12; V gene: TRBV28; D gene: -; clone size: -; J gene: TRBJ1-4; CDR3 DNA: TGTGCCAGCAGTTTAAAAACAGGAAAACTGTTTTTT; CDR3 protein: CASSLKTGKLFF
CDR3 length: 12; V gene: TRBV11-3; D gene: -; clone size: -; J gene: TRBJ2-7; CDR3 DNA: TGTGCCAGCAGTTCGGCGGGCCACGAGCAGTACTTC; CDR3 protein: CASSSAGHEQYF
CDR3 length: 15; V gene: TRBV12-1; D gene: -; clone size: -; J gene: TRBJ2-5; CDR3 DNA: TGTGCCAGCAGCGCCGGGTCGCCACGCGAAGAGACCCAGTACTTC; CDR3 protein: CASSAGSPREETQYF
CDR3 length: 16; V gene: TRBV28; D gene: -; clone size: -; J gene: TRBJ2-7; CDR3 DNA: TGTGCCAGCAGTTCGTGGTCCTTGCTGGCGGCTAACGAGCAGTACTTC; CDR3 protein: CASSSWSLLAANEQYF
CDR3 length: 13; V gene: TRBV28; D gene: -; clone size: -; J gene: TRBJ2-3; CDR3 DNA: TGTGCCAGCAGCCAACAAGTAACAGATACGCAGTATTTT; CDR3 protein: CASSQQVTDTQYF
CDR3 length: 15; V gene: TRBV7-8; D gene: TRBD2; clone size: -; J gene: TRBJ2-1; CDR3 DNA: TGTGCCAGCAGCTTAGACGGACTAGATATGAATGAGCAGTTCTTC; CDR3 protein: CASSLDGLDMNEQFF
CDR3 length: 15; V gene: TRBV11-2; D gene: TRBD2; clone size: -; J gene: TRBJ2-3; CDR3 DNA: TGTGCCAGCAGTGGACTAGCGGGGGCCACAGATACGCAGTATTTT; CDR3 protein: CASSGLAGATDTQYF
CDR3 length: 13; V gene: TRBV11-1; D gene: TRBD1; clone size: -; J gene: TRBJ1-4; CDR3 DNA: TGTGCCAGCAGCTTAAAGGGGGCAGAAAAACTGTTTTTT; CDR3 protein: CASSLKGAEKLFF
CDR3 length: 14; V gene: TRBV27; D gene: -; clone size: -; J gene: TRBJ1-2; CDR3 DNA: TGTGCCAGCAGTACACTCCGGGATAAACAGACCTACACCTTC; CDR3 protein: CASSTLRDKQTYTF
CDR3 length: 15; V gene: TRBV28; D gene: TRBD2; clone size: -; J gene: TRBJ2-2; CDR3 DNA: TGTGCCAGCAGTTTCGACGGGGACTATACCGGGGAGCTGTTTTTT; CDR3 protein: CASSFDGDYTGELFF
CDR3 length: 16; V gene: TRBV14; D gene: -; clone size: -; J gene: TRBJ2-7; CDR3 DNA: TGTGCCAGCAGCCACAAACAGGGCCCTCCGGGGAACGAGCAGTACTTC; CDR3 protein: CASSHKQGPPGNEQYF
CDR3 length: 10; V gene: TRBV28; D gene: -; clone size: few; J gene: TRBJ1-2; CDR3 DNA: TGTGCCATTCGTCACGAGGGCTACACCTTC; CDR3 protein: CAIRHEGYTF
CDR3 length: 12; V gene: TRBV28; D gene: -; clone size: -; J gene: TRBJ1-2; CDR3 DNA: TGTGCCAGCAGTTTGAGAGGGAACGGCTACACCTTC; CDR3 protein: CASSLRGNGYTF
CDR3 length: 14; V gene: TRBV5-1; D gene: -; clone size: few; J gene: TRBJ1-2; CDR3 DNA: TGCGCCAGCAGCTTGGCCATGATAGGGGAAGGCTACACCTTC; CDR3 protein: CASSLAMIGEGYTF
CDR3 length: 14; V gene: TRBV5-5; D gene: TRBD1; clone size: -; J gene: TRBJ2-5; CDR3 DNA: TGTGCCAGCAGCTTGCGGGACAGACAAGAGACCCAGCACTTC; CDR3 protein: CASSLRDRQETQHF
CDR3 length: 15; V gene: TRBV7-9; D gene: TRBD1; clone size: -; J gene: TRBJ2-5; CDR3 DNA: TGTGCCAGCGGACCATCCGGGACAGGGGGAGAGACCCAGTACTTC; CDR3 protein: CASGPSGTGGETQYF
CDR3 length: 14; V gene: TRBV9; D gene: TRBD2; clone size: -; J gene: TRBJ2-1; CDR3 DNA: TGTGCCAGCAGCGCCGGGACTAGCCCAAATGAGCAGTTCTTC; CDR3 protein: CASSAGTSPNEQFF
CDR3 length: 17; V gene: TRBV5-1; D gene: TRBD1; clone size: -; J gene: TRBJ2-6; CDR3 DNA: TGCGCCAGCAGCTGGGGACAGGGGGCTTCTGGGGCCAACGTCCTGACTTTC; CDR3 protein: CASSWGQGASGANVLTF
CDR3 length: 14; V gene: TRBV2; D gene: TRBD1; clone size: -; J gene: TRBJ2-7; CDR3 DNA: TGTGCCAGCAGTGGGACAGGGGACCCCTACGAGCAGTACTTC; CDR3 protein: CASSGTGDPYEQYF
CDR3 length: 15; V gene: TRBV4-3; D gene: TRBD2; clone size: few; J gene: TRBJ2-2; CDR3 DNA: TGCGCCAGCAGCCAAGACGGGCGGGAGACCGGGGAGCTGTTTTTT; CDR3 protein: CASSQDGRETGELFF
CDR3 length: 13; V gene: TRBV29-1; D gene: -; clone size: -; J gene: TRBJ1-1; CDR3 DNA: TGCAGCGTTGAGGGGGGGGATGACACTGAAGCTTTCTTT; CDR3 protein: CSVEGGDDTEAFF
CDR3 length: 15; V gene: TRBV30; D gene: -; clone size: -; J gene: TRBJ2-2; CDR3 DNA: TGTGCCTGGAGTGTAAAGGGGGTTGGTGCCGGGGAGCTGTTTTTT; CDR3 protein: CAWSVKGVGAGELFF
CDR3 length: 14; V gene: TRBV19; D gene: TRBD2; clone size: -; J gene: TRBJ2-2; CDR3 DNA: TGTGCCACCCTAGCGGGAGAGGAAACCGGGGAGCTGTTTTTT; CDR3 protein: CATLAGEETGELFF
CDR3 length: 15; V gene: TRBV2; D gene: TRBD1; clone size: -; J gene: TRBJ2-2; CDR3 DNA: TGTGCCAGTTTATCCAGGACAGGGGCCACCGGGGAGCTGTTTTTT; CDR3 protein: CASLSRTGATGELFF
CDR3 length: 14; V gene: TRBV6-5; D gene: -; clone size: -; J gene: TRBJ1-1; CDR3 DNA: TGTGCCAGCAGCCTAGGTTATTTGAACACTGAAGCTTTCTTT; CDR3 protein: CASSLGYLNTEAFF
CDR3 length: 16; V gene: TRBV7-9; D gene: TRBD2; clone size: -; J gene: TRBJ2-1; CDR3 DNA: TGTGCCAGCAGCTTAGCGCGGCTAGCGGGCGTCGATGAGCAGTTCTTC; CDR3 protein: CASSLARLAGVDEQFF
CDR3 length: 14; V gene: TRBV6-5; D gene: TRBD2; clone size: -; J gene: TRBJ2-7; CDR3 DNA: TGTGCCAGCAGTCCCAGCGGGAGAGGCTACGAGCAGTACTTC; CDR3 protein: CASSPSGRGYEQYF
CDR3 length: 15; V gene: TRBV6-1; D gene: TRBD1; clone size: -; J gene: TRBJ1-1; CDR3 DNA: TGTGCCAGCAGTACTCTGACAGGGGGTGGAACTGAAGCTTTCTTT; CDR3 protein: CASSTLTGGGTEAFF
CDR3 length: 21; V gene: TRBV4-2; D gene: -; clone size: -; J gene: TRBJ2-1; CDR3 DNA: TGTGCCAGCAGCCAACAATCTCAGGGTTTAATCCTAGTAGGAAGAAACAATGAGCAGTTCTTC; CDR3 protein: CASSQQSQGLILVGRNNEQFF
CDR3 length: 13; V gene: TRBV2; D gene: -; clone size: -; J gene: TRBJ1-2; CDR3 DNA: TGTGGTGGGAGACGACAGGACGACTATGGCTACACCTTC; CDR3 protein: CGGRRQDDYGYTF
CDR3 length: 16; V gene: TRBV6-5; D gene: -; clone size: -; J gene: TRBJ1-1; CDR3 DNA: TGTGCCAGCAGTTACGCCTCGGCGAGGAGGAACACTGAAGCTTTCTTT; CDR3 protein: CASSYASARRNTEAFF
CDR3 length: 13; V gene: TRBV30; D gene: -; clone size: -; J gene: TRBJ1-5; CDR3 DNA: TGTGCCTGGAGTGTAGGGAGAGATCAGCCCCAGCATTTT; CDR3 protein: CAWSVGRDQPQHF
CDR3 length: 15; V gene: TRBV28; D gene: TRBD1; clone size: once; J gene: TRBJ2-1; CDR3 DNA: TGTGCCAGCAGTAAACAGGGGGCGATGAATAATGAGCAGTTCTTC; CDR3 protein: CASSKQGAMNNEQFF
CDR3 length: 13; V gene: TRBV11-3; D gene: -; clone size: -; J gene: TRBJ1-1; CDR3 DNA: TGTACCAGCAGCTTGGGGGGGGGCACTGAAGCTTTCTTT; CDR3 protein: CTSSLGGGTEAFF
CDR3 length: 14; V gene: TRBV6-4; D gene: TRBD1; clone size: -; J gene: TRBJ2-7; CDR3 DNA: TGTGCCAGCAAGGCCCCGGGACAGAGCTACGAGCAGTACTTC; CDR3 protein: CASKAPGQSYEQYF
CDR3 length: 15; V gene: TRBV28; D gene: TRBD2; clone size: -; J gene: TRBJ2-1; CDR3 DNA: TGTGCCAGCAGTTTTGATACTAGCGGGGGGCGGAGGCAGTTCTTC; CDR3 protein: CASSFDTSGGRRQFF
CDR3 length: 11; V gene: TRBV28; D gene: -; clone size: -; J gene: TRBJ2-7; CDR3 DNA: TGTGCCAGCAGCGTCGGGTACGAGCAGTACTTC; CDR3 protein: CASSVGYEQYF
CDR3 length: 14; V gene: TRBV23-1; D gene: -; clone size: few; J gene: TRBJ2-5; CDR3 DNA: TGCGCCAGCAGTCAATCCAGACTTCAAGAGACCCAGTACTTC; CDR3 protein: CASSQSRLQETQYF
CDR3 length: 10; V gene: TRBV6-1; D gene: -; clone size: few; J gene: TRBJ1-1; CDR3 DNA: TGTGCCAGCAGATTAGTTGAAGCTTTCTTT; CDR3 protein: CASRLVEAFF